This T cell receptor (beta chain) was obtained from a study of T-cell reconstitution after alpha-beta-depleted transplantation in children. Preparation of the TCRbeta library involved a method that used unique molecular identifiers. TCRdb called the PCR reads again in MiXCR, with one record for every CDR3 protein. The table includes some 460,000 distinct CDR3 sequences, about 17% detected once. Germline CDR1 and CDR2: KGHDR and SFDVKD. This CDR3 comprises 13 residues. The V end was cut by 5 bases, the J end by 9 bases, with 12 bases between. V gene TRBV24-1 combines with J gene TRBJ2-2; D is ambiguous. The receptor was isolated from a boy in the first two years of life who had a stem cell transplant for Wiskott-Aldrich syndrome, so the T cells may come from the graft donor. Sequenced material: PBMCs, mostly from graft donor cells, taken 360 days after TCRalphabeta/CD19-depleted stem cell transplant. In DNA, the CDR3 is TGTGCCACCAGTGCTTATCCTCACCGGGAGCTGTTTTTT. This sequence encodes CATSAYPHRELFF.